This TCR beta chain emerged from a study of T cells after yellow fever vaccination. Study findings and constraints: The secondary response showed a weaker magnitude and a faster peak, day 5 versus 15.

A single record per CDR3 protein comes from TCRdb applying MiXCR to the 5' RACE reads. This table has around 340,000 distinct CDR3 sequences, approximately 13% appearing once. This clonotype was seen a handful of times. The antigen is not known. This specimen was CD4+ T cells sorted from PBMCs, taken 15 days after the yellow fever booster vaccination. The TCR sequence derives from a young man who received the YFV17D yellow fever vaccine.

Here the CDR3 DNA reads TGTGCCAGCAGCTTAGGGCCGGTCGGCTACGAGCAGTACTTC. It encodes CASSLGPVGYEQYF. J is TRBJ2-7 and V is TRBV7-2; D is ambiguous. The CDR3 length is 14 residues. Per germline, CDR1 SGHTA and CDR2 FQGNSA. The V end lost 1 base, the J end lost 3 bases, and 10 bases lay between the germline ends. Looking up the rest from reference TRBV7-2 and TRBJ2-7 gives the full variable domain: GAGVSQSPSNKVTEKGKDVELRCDPISGHTALYWYRQSLGQGLEFLIYFQGNSAPDKSGLPSDRFSAERTGGSVSTLTIQRTQQEDSAVYLCASSLGPVGYEQYFGPGTRLTVT.